These T cell receptor beta chains were read from a single sample in a study of T cells after yellow fever vaccination. Using its own MiXCR run on the 5' RACE reads, TCRdb lists one record per CDR3 protein. This sample carries 150,000 to 200,000 distinct CDR3 sequences, around 9.7% of them seen once, and the ten largest clones take about a third. The material sequenced was CD8+ T cells sorted from PBMCs, taken 45 days after the yellow fever booster vaccination. The receptors originated from a man between 18 and 29 years old who received the YFV17D yellow fever vaccine. Both conserved end residues are part of each CDR3. The D gene is left open where the match is weak. Where a row states a size, it is once, few, many or the class of an expanded clone; other rows omit it.

cdr3_nt	cdr3_aa	v_call	j_call	d_call	clone_size
TGTGCCAGCAGCGGCCCAGGACAGGGGGCTTATGGCTACACCTTC	CASSGPGQGAYGYTF	TRBV9	TRBJ1-2	TRBD1	-
TGTGCCAGTCGCAGCGCGGAGGGGCCGGGGGGGCAGCCCCAGCATTTT	CASRSAEGPGGQPQHF	TRBV19	TRBJ1-5	-	-
TGTGCCAGCAGCTCGGCAGGACAGGTTTTAGCAGATACGCAGTATTTT	CASSSAGQVLADTQYF	TRBV7-9	TRBJ2-3	TRBD1	many
TGCGCCAGCAGACACCGGGCCTTCACGGGCACCGGGGAGCTGTTTTTT	CASRHRAFTGTGELFF	TRBV10-2	TRBJ2-2	-	-
TGCAGCGTTGTTGGGACCGCAGGGTACAAAAACATTCAGTACTTC	CSVVGTAGYKNIQYF	TRBV29-1	TRBJ2-4	-	few
TGTGCCAGCAGTTATGACTACGGAGAGACCCAGTACTTC	CASSYDYGETQYF	TRBV12-3/TRBV12-4	TRBJ2-5	-	many
TGCGCCAGCAGCCAAGCGACAGGGCCCTACGAGCAGTACTTC	CASSQATGPYEQYF	TRBV4-1	TRBJ2-7	TRBD1	-
TGTGCCAGCACCCTGGGTCTGCGGGGTCAAGAGACCCAGTACTTC	CASTLGLRGQETQYF	TRBV7-2	TRBJ2-5	-	-
TGTGCCAGCAGCTTAGTCCCCGGGGCTTACTACTTCTACAATGAGCAGTTCTTC	CASSLVPGAYYFYNEQFF	TRBV11-2	TRBJ2-1	-	many
TGTGCCAGCAGTAGGGACTACGAGCAGTACTTC	CASSRDYEQYF	TRBV2	TRBJ2-7	-	-
TGTGCCAGCAGTTTATCCGGACAGGGCTCACCCGGCTTCTATGGCTACACCTTC	CASSLSGQGSPGFYGYTF	TRBV27	TRBJ1-2	TRBD1	-
TGTGCCAGCAGCTTAGCGGGCAGGGGCCAGTACTTC	CASSLAGRGQYF	TRBV7-9	TRBJ2-5	-	few
TGTGCCAGCAGCCACCAGGGGACATCCTACGAGCAGTACTTC	CASSHQGTSYEQYF	TRBV3-1	TRBJ2-7	-	-
TGTGCCAGCAGCTCGGGACTAGAAGGGACCCAGTACTTC	CASSSGLEGTQYF	TRBV7-9	TRBJ2-5	TRBD2	many
TGTGCCAGCAGGGCCGGGACAGGGGAAGATGAAAAACTGTTTTTT	CASRAGTGEDEKLFF	TRBV27	TRBJ1-4	TRBD1	few
TGTGCCAGCAGTTACCGCGTCTCGGATACGCAGTATTTT	CASSYRVSDTQYF	TRBV6-2/TRBV6-3	TRBJ2-3	-	-
TGTGCCAGCAGCCGCCGGAGGGAGAACACTGAAGCTTTCTTT	CASSRRRENTEAFF	TRBV6-2/TRBV6-3	TRBJ1-1	-	many
TGTGCCAGCAGTTTAATTCCGGGACAGGGAGGTGAAAAACTGTTTTTT	CASSLIPGQGGEKLFF	TRBV27	TRBJ1-4	TRBD1	-
TGTGCCAGCTCACCTGCCGTACAAGAGACCCAGTACTTC	CASSPAVQETQYF	TRBV18	TRBJ2-5	-	few
TGCGCCAGCAGCGTACCGGGACAATACACCGGGGAGCTGTTTTTT	CASSVPGQYTGELFF	TRBV5-1	TRBJ2-2	-	many
TGTGCCAGCAGCGCGTTGACTAGCGGGGGGTTAAATGAGCAGTTCTTC	CASSALTSGGLNEQFF	TRBV7-7	TRBJ2-1	TRBD2	few
TGTGCCAGCAGTTACTCGGCGGGGGGCTCTTCCTACAATGAGCAGTTCTTC	CASSYSAGGSSYNEQFF	TRBV6-6	TRBJ2-1	TRBD2	many
TGTGCCAGCAGTCCTCGACAGGGGGTGACTGAAGCTTTCTTT	CASSPRQGVTEAFF	TRBV27	TRBJ1-1	TRBD1	few
TGCGCCAGCAGCCAACTGCGGGGGGGCCAAGAGACCCAGTACTTC	CASSQLRGGQETQYF	TRBV4-1	TRBJ2-5	TRBD2	-
TGTGCCAGCAGTCTGACAGGGGGCAGCTGGGGCTACACCTTC	CASSLTGGSWGYTF	TRBV12-3/TRBV12-4	TRBJ1-2	TRBD1	many
TGTGCCAGCAGTTACTCACAGGGGGCGTATGGCTACACCTTC	CASSYSQGAYGYTF	TRBV6-5	TRBJ1-2	TRBD1	-
TGTGCCACCCACGGGGGGGAGACCTACGAGCAGTACTTC	CATHGGETYEQYF	TRBV10-3	TRBJ2-7	TRBD2	few
TGTGCCAGCAGCTCACCGGGTTATGATGAGCAGTTCTTC	CASSSPGYDEQFF	TRBV11-3	TRBJ2-1	-	-
TGCGCCAGCAGCCAAGAGGGTTACGAGCAGTACTTC	CASSQEGYEQYF	TRBV4-1	TRBJ2-7	-	-
TGTGCCAGCAGCTATGGACAGGAAAGGGGCTACACCTTC	CASSYGQERGYTF	TRBV6-5	TRBJ1-2	TRBD1	few
TGTGCCACCAGCAGAGGTAGCGGGGGAACCTACGAGCAGTACTTC	CATSRGSGGTYEQYF	TRBV15	TRBJ2-7	TRBD2	many
TGCGCCAGCAGCCATCCTTGGGGGGCTAGCGGGTCCTACAATGAGCAGTTCTTC	CASSHPWGASGSYNEQFF	TRBV4-1	TRBJ2-1	TRBD2	many
TGTGCCAGCAGCTTAGAGAGGGGGCGCTCAGATACGCAGTATTTT	CASSLERGRSDTQYF	TRBV11-2	TRBJ2-3	TRBD1	few
TGCGCCAGCAGCCAAGATTTAGGGACAGGGCGGTACGAGCAGTACTTC	CASSQDLGTGRYEQYF	TRBV4-1	TRBJ2-7	TRBD1	few
TGTGCCAGCAGCTGGTATAGGGAGACCCAGTACTTC	CASSWYRETQYF	TRBV7-9	TRBJ2-5	-	-
TGCGCCAGCAGCTTTCTGGAGGTATCTGGGGCCAACGTCCTGACTTTC	CASSFLEVSGANVLTF	TRBV5-1	TRBJ2-6	-	-
TGCAGTGCAGCTCCCTATGGCTTCACCTTC	CSAAPYGFTF	TRBV20-1	TRBJ1-2	-	-
TGTGCCAGCGTACTGGGAGTAGAGACCCAGTACTTC	CASVLGVETQYF	TRBV7-9	TRBJ2-5	-	few
TGTGCCAGCAGTCCCGGGACATCAAACCAGCCCCAGCATTTT	CASSPGTSNQPQHF	TRBV6-2/TRBV6-3	TRBJ1-5	-	few
TGTGCCATCAGTGAGTCCAGGGGTCTAAACACTGAAGCTTTCTTT	CAISESRGLNTEAFF	TRBV10-3	TRBJ1-1	-	-
TGTGCCAGTAGTCCGGGGACAGACTCCTACGAGCAGTACTTC	CASSPGTDSYEQYF	TRBV19	TRBJ2-7	TRBD1	-
TGTGCCACCAGCATGGGCAGGAACGGCTACACCTTC	CATSMGRNGYTF	TRBV15	TRBJ1-2	-	-
TGTGCCAGCAGCGCCCCCCGCGGGGGGGCCGCCAAAAACATTCAGTACTTC	CASSAPRGGAAKNIQYF	TRBV9	TRBJ2-4	TRBD2	-
TGTGCCAGCAGTCCCTCCCTCTCTGGAAACACCATATATTTT	CASSPSLSGNTIYF	TRBV27	TRBJ1-3	-	few
TGTGCCAGCAGCTCCACCGGGACAGGTTACTACGAGCAGTACTTC	CASSSTGTGYYEQYF	TRBV7-9	TRBJ2-7	TRBD1	-
TGTGCCAGCGGGGACTGGGAGGGACTCAGGAAAGAGACCCAGTACTTC	CASGDWEGLRKETQYF	TRBV28	TRBJ2-5	TRBD2	-
TGTGCCAGCAGCGTAGGGGCGGGGCGGGAGACCCAGTACTTC	CASSVGAGRETQYF	TRBV9	TRBJ2-5	-	-
TGTGCCAGCTGTACGCCGCTAGGGGGGAATCCGAGCCCAGATACGCAGTATTTT	CASCTPLGGNPSPDTQYF	TRBV6-5	TRBJ2-3	-	-
TGCAGCGCCCGGGACAGGGGGTCCGGGGAGCTGTTTTTT	CSARDRGSGELFF	TRBV29-1	TRBJ2-2	TRBD1	few
TGTGCCAGCAGCTTCGGGAGCTTAACACCTGATACGCAGTATTTT	CASSFGSLTPDTQYF	TRBV5-6	TRBJ2-3	-	few
TGCAGTGCTAGCCCCCGAAACATGAACACTGAAGCTTTCTTT	CSASPRNMNTEAFF	TRBV20-1	TRBJ1-1	-	few
TGCGCCAGCAGCTCCCATTGGGACAGACCCTACGAGCAGTACTTC	CASSSHWDRPYEQYF	TRBV5-1	TRBJ2-7	TRBD1	-
TGTGCCAGCAGCAGAACAGGGAGGGAGCCCCAGCATTTT	CASSRTGREPQHF	TRBV7-6	TRBJ1-5	-	few
TGCAGTGCTAGAGATCTTCGGGGGAGGAACACCGGGGAGCTGTTTTTT	CSARDLRGRNTGELFF	TRBV20-1	TRBJ2-2	-	few
TGCGCCAGCAGCTTGACGGGACGGGGGAACACTGAAGCTTTCTTT	CASSLTGRGNTEAFF	TRBV5-1	TRBJ1-1	-	many
TGCAGTGCCCTCCTACGCGGGGGGTTAACCGGGGAGCTGTTTTTT	CSALLRGGLTGELFF	TRBV20-1	TRBJ2-2	TRBD2	few
TGCAGTGCCTACGACCGGCAAGCCACCTTAAAAAACATTCAGTACTTC	CSAYDRQATLKNIQYF	TRBV20-1	TRBJ2-4	-	few
TGTGCCAGCAGCTATGGGGGGACAGGTAGCTCCTACAATGAGCAGTTCTTC	CASSYGGTGSSYNEQFF	TRBV7-9	TRBJ2-1	TRBD1	-
TGTGCCATCAGTGAGTCGGCCCTAGCGGGGGGGCTCTCCGAGACCCAGTACTTC	CAISESALAGGLSETQYF	TRBV10-3	TRBJ2-5	TRBD2	few